In this sample, the clone carrying this TCR beta chain turned up once. The sample belongs to a study of shared clonotypes between healthy human individuals. The V and J ends lost 4 bases and 3 bases respectively, with 7 bases between them. CDR1 WNHNN and CDR2 SYGVQD come from the germline V gene (reference sequence). The CDR3 covers 12 residues. Assay: immunoSEQ multiplex PCR; the TCRdb copy retains only in-frame clones and omits some. Of about 2.4 million clones listed, roughly 93% are singletons. V gene TRBV10-1 combines with J gene TRBJ2-7; D is ambiguous. Sequenced input: naive CD4+ T cells from PBMCs. Subset of the sample: CD45RA+ positively selected. The sequence came from a young man in good health. Some clones in this sample may be carry-over from other donors' samples. The CDR3 spells CASSAVGYEQYF. In nucleotides, the CDR3 is TGCGCCAGCAGTGCGGTGGGCTACGAGCAGTACTTC.